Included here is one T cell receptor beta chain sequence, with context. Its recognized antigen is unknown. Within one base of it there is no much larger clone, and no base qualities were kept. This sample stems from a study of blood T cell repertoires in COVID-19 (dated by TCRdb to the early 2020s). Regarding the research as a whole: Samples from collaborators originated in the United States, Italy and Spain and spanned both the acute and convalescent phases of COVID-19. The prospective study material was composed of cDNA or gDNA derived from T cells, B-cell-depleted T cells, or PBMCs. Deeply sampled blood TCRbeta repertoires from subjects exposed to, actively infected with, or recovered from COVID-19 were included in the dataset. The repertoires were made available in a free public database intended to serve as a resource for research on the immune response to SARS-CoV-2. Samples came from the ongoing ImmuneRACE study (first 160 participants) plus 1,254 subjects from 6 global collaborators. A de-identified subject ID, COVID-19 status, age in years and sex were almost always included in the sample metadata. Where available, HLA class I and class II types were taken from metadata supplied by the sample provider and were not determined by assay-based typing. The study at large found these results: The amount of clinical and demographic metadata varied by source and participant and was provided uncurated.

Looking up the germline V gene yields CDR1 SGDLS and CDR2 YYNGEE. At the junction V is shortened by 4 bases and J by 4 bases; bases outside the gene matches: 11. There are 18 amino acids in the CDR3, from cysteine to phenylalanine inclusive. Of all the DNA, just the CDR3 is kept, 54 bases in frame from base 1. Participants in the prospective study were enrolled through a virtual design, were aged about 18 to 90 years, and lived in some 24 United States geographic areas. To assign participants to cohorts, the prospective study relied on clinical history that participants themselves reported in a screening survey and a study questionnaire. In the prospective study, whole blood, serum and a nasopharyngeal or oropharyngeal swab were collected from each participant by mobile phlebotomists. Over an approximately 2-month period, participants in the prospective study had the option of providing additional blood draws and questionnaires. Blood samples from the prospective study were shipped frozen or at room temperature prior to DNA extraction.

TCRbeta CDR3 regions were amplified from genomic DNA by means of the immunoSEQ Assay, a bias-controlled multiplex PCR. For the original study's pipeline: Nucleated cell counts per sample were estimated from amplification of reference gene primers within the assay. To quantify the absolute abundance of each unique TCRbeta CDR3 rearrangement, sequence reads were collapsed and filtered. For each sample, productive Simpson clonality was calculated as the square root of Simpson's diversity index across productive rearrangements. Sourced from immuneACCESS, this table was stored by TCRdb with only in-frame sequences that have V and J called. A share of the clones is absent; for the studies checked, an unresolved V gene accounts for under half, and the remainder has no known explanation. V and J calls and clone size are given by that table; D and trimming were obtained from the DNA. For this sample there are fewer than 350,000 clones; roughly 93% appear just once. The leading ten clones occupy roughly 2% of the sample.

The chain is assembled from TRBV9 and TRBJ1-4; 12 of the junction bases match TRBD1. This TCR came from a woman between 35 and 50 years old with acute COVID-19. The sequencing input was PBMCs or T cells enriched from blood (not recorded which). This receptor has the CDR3 CASSPLGTGGAYNEKLFF. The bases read TGTGCCAGCAGCCCGCTTGGGACAGGGGGCGCTTATAATGAAAAACTGTTTTTT.